Listed below are T cell receptor beta chains from one sample, sequenced in a study of CD8+ T cells in alopecia areata. Repertoires were generated with immunoSEQ multiplex PCR, while TCRdb's copy carries only in-frame clones and drops some. The sample shows 140,000 to 150,000 clones, less than 65% of them seen only once. Material: CD8+ T cells sorted from blood. These receptors all stem from a human donor in good health. CDR3s include the opening cysteine and the closing phenylalanine or tryptophan. The D gene is left open where the match is weak. Clone size is stated in some rows and not others, as once, few, many or a class when expanded.

>TRBV29-1|-|TRBD2|TRBJ2-3
TGCAGCGTCGGGACTAGCGGGACTGCAGATACGCAGTATTTT
CSVGTSGTADTQYF
>TRBV9|-|TRBD2|TRBJ2-1
TGTGCCAGCCTTACTTGGACTAGCGGGTGTGAGCAGTTCTTC
CASLTWTSGCEQFF
>TRBV27|-|-|TRBJ2-7
TGTGCCAGCAGTACGAACTCAATGGGCTACGAGCAGTACTTC
CASSTNSMGYEQYF
>TRBV15|-|-|TRBJ1-5
TGTGCCACCAGCAGAAGATTAGAAAGCAATCAGCCCCAGCATTTT
CATSRRLESNQPQHF
>TRBV29-1|few|TRBD2|TRBJ2-7
TGCAGCGTTGAAGGACTAGCGGAAAGCTCCTACGAGCAGTACTTC
CSVEGLAESSYEQYF
>TRBV4-1|-|-|TRBJ2-2
TGCGCCAGCAGGGGGGGGGCAGGGGAAAACACCGGGGAGCTGTTTTTT
CASRGGAGENTGELFF
>TRBV4-1|-|-|TRBJ2-7
TGCGCCAGCAGCCAAGAAAATAAAATTGCCTACGAGCAGTACTTC
CASSQENKIAYEQYF
>TRBV7-2|-|-|TRBJ1-3
TGTGCCAGCAGCTTAGGGGGGGGTTTTGGAAACACCATATATTTT
CASSLGGGFGNTIYF
>TRBV27|-|TRBD1|TRBJ1-2
TGTGCCAGCAGTTCGTCGACAGGGGGCCGAATCGGTGGCTACACCTTC
CASSSSTGGRIGGYTF
>TRBV29-1|-|-|TRBJ2-7
TGCAGCGTTGGGGGGACCTACGAGCAGTACTTC
CSVGGTYEQYF
>TRBV18|few|-|TRBJ2-1
TGTGCCAGCTCAATTCCAGGCTACAATGAGCAGTTCTTC
CASSIPGYNEQFF
>TRBV13|-|-|TRBJ1-1
TGTGCCAGCAGCTTAAGGGGGAACACTGAAGCTTTCTTT
CASSLRGNTEAFF
>TRBV4-1|-|-|TRBJ2-7
TGCGCCAGCAGCCAAGAAGGGCAGGGGAGCTACGAGCAGTACTTC
CASSQEGQGSYEQYF
>TRBV27|-|TRBD1|TRBJ2-7
TGTGCCAGCAGTTTAACGGGACAGGGGACCTACGAGCAGTACTTC
CASSLTGQGTYEQYF